This record covers a single TCR beta chain. A read error may be the cause here, since a much bigger clone is one base away. The sample belongs to a study of tumor-infiltrating lymphocytes in primary liver carcinoma. Germline DNA was also extracted, while the blood RNA originated from unsorted whole blood. Total RNA amounting to 500 ng was the source from which TCR beta cDNA was made with a constant-region primer. Nested multiplex PCR, run for three rounds with slightly modified ARM-PCR, yielded TCR beta libraries. The first two PCR rounds, around 11 cycles each, used TRBV1-TRBV30 forward primers and a C-beta reverse primer. TCRdb called the multiplex PCR reads again in MiXCR, with one record for every CDR3 protein. The sample gives approximately 340,000 distinct CDR3 sequences, almost 65% of which show up once; about 6% is in the top ten. Looked up from germline, CDR1 is SQVTM and CDR2 is ANQGSEA. Trimming took 6 bases from V and 1 from J, leaving 18 bases between them. The CDR3 has 15 amino acids.

The gene calls are TRBV29-1 and TRBJ1-1, with D maybe TRBD1 (6 bases). The sequence came from a man between 40 and 49 years old with primary liver carcinoma and hepatitis B virus infection. Sequenced: peripheral blood. The CDR3 DNA is TGCAGCGTGGTCCCTTCGACAGGTACGAACACTGAAGCTTTCTTT. Amino acids: CSVVPSTGTNTEAFF.